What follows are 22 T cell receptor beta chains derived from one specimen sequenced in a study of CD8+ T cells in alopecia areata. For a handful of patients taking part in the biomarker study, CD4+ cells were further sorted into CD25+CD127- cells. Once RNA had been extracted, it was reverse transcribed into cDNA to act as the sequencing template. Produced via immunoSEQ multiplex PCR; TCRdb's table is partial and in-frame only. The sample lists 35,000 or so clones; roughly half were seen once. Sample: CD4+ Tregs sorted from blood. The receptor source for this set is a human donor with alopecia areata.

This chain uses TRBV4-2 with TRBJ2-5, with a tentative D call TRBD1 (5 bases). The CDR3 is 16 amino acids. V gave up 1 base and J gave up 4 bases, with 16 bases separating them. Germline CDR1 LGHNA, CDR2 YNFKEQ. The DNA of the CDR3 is TGTGCCAGCAGCCAAGGGGGCGCAGGGTTTGGAGAGACCCAGTACTTC. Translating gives CASSQGGAGFGETQYF.

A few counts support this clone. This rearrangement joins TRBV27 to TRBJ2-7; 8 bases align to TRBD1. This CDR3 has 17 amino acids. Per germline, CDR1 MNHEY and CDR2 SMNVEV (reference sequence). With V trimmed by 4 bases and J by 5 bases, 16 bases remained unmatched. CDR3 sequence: CASSSFLRTGLIDEQYF. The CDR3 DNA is TGTGCCAGCAGTTCCTTCCTCCGGACAGGGTTAATCGACGAGCAGTACTTC.

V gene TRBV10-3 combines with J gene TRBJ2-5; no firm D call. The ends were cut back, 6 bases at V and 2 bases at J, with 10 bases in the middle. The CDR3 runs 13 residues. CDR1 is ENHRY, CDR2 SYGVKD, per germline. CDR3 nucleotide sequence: TGTGCCATCAGGGGGTCGGCGCAAGAGACCCAGTACTTC. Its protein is CAIRGSAQETQYF.

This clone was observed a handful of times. The CDR3: CATGAGGSYNEQFF. The CDR3 region has the DNA TGCGCCACAGGCGCGGGCGGCTCCTACAATGAGCAGTTCTTC. The chain uses TRBV10-1 and TRBJ2-1; tentative D call: TRBD2 (5 bases). The CDR3 is made up of 14 amino acids. V gave up 10 bases and J gave up 0 bases, with 13 bases separating them. The germline gives CDR1 WNHNN, CDR2 SYGVQD (reference sequence).

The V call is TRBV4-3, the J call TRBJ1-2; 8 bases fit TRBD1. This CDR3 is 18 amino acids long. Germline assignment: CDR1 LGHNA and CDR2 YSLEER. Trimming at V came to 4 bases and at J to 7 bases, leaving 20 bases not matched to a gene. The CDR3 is CASSPELQGGRVTGGYTF. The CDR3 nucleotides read TGCGCCAGCAGCCCGGAATTACAGGGGGGGCGAGTAACCGGTGGCTACACCTTC.

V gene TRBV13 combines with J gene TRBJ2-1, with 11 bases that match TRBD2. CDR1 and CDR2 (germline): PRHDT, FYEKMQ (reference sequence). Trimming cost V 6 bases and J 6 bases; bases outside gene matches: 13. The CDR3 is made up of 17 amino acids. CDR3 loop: CASSPLKPSGGFNEQFF. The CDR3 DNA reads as TGTGCCAGCAGTCCCTTGAAGCCTAGCGGGGGGTTCAATGAGCAGTTCTTC.

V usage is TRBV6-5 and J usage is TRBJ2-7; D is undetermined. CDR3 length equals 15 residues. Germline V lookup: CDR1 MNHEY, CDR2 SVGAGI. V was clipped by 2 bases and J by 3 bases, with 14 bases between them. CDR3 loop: CASSYRPPPDYEQYF. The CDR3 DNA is TGTGCCAGCAGTTACAGACCTCCCCCAGACTACGAGCAGTACTTC.

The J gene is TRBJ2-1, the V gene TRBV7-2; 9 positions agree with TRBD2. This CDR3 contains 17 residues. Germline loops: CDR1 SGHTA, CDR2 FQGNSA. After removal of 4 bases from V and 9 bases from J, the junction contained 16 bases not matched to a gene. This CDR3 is CASSSQLARGGLGEQFF. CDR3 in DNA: TGTGCCAGCAGCTCCCAACTAGCGCGGGGGGGCCTGGGTGAGCAGTTCTTC.

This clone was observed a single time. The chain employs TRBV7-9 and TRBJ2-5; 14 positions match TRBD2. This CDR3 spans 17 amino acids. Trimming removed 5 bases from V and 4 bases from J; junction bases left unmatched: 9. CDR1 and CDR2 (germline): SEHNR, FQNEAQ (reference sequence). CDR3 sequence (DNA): TGTGCCAGCAGCACCGGGACTAGCGGGGGCTTCGGAGAGACCCAGTACTTC. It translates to CASSTGTSGGFGETQYF.

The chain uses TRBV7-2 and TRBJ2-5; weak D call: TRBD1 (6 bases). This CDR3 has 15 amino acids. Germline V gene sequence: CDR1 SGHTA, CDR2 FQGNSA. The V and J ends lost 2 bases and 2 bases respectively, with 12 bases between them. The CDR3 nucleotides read TGTGCCAGCAGCTTACAGGCCAGGGGTCAAGAGACCCAGTACTTC. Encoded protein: CASSLQARGQETQYF.

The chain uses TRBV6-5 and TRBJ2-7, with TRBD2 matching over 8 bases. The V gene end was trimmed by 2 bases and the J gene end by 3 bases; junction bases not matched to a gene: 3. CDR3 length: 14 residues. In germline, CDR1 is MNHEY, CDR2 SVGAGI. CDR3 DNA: TGTGCCAGCAGTTACACTAGCGGTAACTACGAGCAGTACTTC. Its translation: CASSYTSGNYEQYF.

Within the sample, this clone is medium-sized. The CDR3 coding sequence is TGTGCCAGCTCACCACCGCAGGGATCCACAGATACGCAGTATTTT. Translated, it gives CASSPPQGSTDTQYF. This chain uses TRBV18 with TRBJ2-3; D is possibly TRBD1 (5 bases). V was cut by 0 bases and J by 2 bases, with 9 bases left in between. CDR3 size: 15 residues. Germline V gives CDR1 KGHSH, CDR2 LQKENI. Drawing the rest from reference TRBV18 and TRBJ2-3, the complete variable domain is NAGVMQNPRHLVRRRGQEARLRCSPMKGHSHVYWYRQLPEEGLKFMVYLQKENIIDESGMPKERFSAEFPKEGPSILRIQQVVRGDSAAYFCASSPPQGSTDTQYFGPGTRLTVL.

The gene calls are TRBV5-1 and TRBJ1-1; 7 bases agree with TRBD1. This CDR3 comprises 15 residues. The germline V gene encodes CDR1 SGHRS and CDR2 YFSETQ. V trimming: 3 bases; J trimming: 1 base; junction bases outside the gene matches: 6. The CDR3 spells CASSSGGTENTEAFF. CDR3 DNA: TGCGCCAGCAGCTCCGGGGGGACAGAGAACACTGAAGCTTTCTTT.

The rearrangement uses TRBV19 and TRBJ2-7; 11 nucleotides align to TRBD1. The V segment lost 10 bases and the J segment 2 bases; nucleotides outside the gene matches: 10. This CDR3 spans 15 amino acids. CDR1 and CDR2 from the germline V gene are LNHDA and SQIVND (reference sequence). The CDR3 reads CATRTGGSPTYEQYF. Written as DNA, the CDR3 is TGTGCCACCAGGACAGGGGGCAGTCCTACCTACGAGCAGTACTTC.

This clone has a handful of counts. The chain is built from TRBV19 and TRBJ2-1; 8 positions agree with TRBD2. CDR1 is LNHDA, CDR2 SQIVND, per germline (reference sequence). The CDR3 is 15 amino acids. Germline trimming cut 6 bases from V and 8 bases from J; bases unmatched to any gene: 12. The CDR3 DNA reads TGTGCCAGTAGGAATGTACGGGGGGGAAATTATGAGCAGTTCTTC. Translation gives CASRNVRGGNYEQFF.

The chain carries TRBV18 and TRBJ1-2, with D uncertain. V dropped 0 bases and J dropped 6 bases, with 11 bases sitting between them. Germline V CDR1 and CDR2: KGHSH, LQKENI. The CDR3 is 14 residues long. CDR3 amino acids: CASSPPLPAHGYTF. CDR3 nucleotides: TGTGCCAGCTCACCACCGCTACCCGCTCATGGCTACACCTTC.

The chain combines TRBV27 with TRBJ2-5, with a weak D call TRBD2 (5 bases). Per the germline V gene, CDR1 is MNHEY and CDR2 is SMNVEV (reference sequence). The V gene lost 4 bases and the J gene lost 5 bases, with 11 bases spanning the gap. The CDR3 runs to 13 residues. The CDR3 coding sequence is TGTGCCAGCAGTTCCCGGGGTCGGGAGACCCAGTACTTC. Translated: CASSSRGRETQYF.

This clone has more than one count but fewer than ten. CDR3 amino acids: CASSWRRNNEQFF. The CDR3 DNA reads TGTGCCAGCAGTTGGCGGAGGAACAATGAGCAGTTCTTC. The chain is built from TRBV27 and TRBJ2-1, with D maybe TRBD2 (5 bases). Germline V lookup: CDR1 MNHEY, CDR2 SMNVEV (reference sequence). Deletions cut 4 bases from V and 5 bases from J, with 9 bases between. This CDR3 has 13 amino acids.

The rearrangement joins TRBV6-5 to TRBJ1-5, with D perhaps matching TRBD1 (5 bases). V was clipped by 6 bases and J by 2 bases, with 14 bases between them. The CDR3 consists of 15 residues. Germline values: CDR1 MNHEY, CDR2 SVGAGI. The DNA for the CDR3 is TGTGCCAGCAGGCCGAGCGGGGCAGGCAATCAGCCCCAGCATTTT. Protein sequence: CASRPSGAGNQPQHF.

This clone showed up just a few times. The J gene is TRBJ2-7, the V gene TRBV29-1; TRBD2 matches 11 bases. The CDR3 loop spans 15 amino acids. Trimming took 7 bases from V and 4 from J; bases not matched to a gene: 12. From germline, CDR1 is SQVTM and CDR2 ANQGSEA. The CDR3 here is CSGKTGTSGGYEQYF. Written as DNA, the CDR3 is TGCAGCGGTAAAACCGGGACTAGCGGCGGATACGAGCAGTACTTC.

CDR3 sequence (DNA): TGTGCCAGCAGCGTTGACCGGGACGCCCCTAACTATGGCTACACCTTC. Translation gives CASSVDRDAPNYGYTF. The chain employs TRBV9 and TRBJ1-2; possibly TRBD1 for D (5 bases). CDR3 length equals 16 residues. Trimming cost V 2 bases and J 0 bases, with 14 bases left between them. The germline V gene has CDR1 SGDLS and CDR2 YYNGEE.

The CDR3 loop is CASSLRGETQYF. Written as DNA, the CDR3 is TGTGCCAGCAGCTTAAGGGGAGAGACCCAGTACTTC. The gene calls are TRBV7-9 and TRBJ2-5, with D perhaps matching TRBD1 (5 bases). Trimming shortened V by 2 bases and J by 4 bases, and 5 bases separated the two germline ends. The CDR3 length is 12 residues. Germline assignment: CDR1 SEHNR and CDR2 FQNEAQ (reference sequence).